This is a list of T cell receptor beta chains from one sample in a study of OX40 agonist ivuxolimab in advanced cancers. Some clones are missing from TCRdb's copy, which holds only in-frame ones; the method was immunoSEQ multiplex PCR. The table records tens of thousands of clones, around 87% of them present only once. The input for sequencing was CD4+ or CD8+ T cells sorted from blood, taken in a trial of the OX40 agonist ivuxolimab. The receptors derive from an adult with an advanced solid tumor such as melanoma, head and neck, liver or kidney cancer. Each CDR3 is given with its conserved first and last residue. The order of the fields is J gene, D gene, clone size, V gene, CDR3 protein, CDR3 DNA. A D gene is named only where the DNA matches it firmly. Some rows have no size entry. The others give once, few or many, or a class for an expanded clone.

TRBJ1-4 NA NA TRBV5-1 CASSMVGFDEKLFF TGCGCCAGCAGCATGGTCGGGTTCGATGAAAAACTGTTTTTT
TRBJ2-7 NA NA TRBV7-3 CASSRGMNYEQYF TGTGCCAGCAGCCGGGGTATGAATTACGAGCAGTACTTC
TRBJ2-1 TRBD2 once TRBV5-1 CASSLPGLAESSYNEQFF TGCGCCAGCAGCCTACCGGGACTAGCGGAAAGCTCCTACAATGAGCAGTTCTTC
TRBJ1-1 NA NA TRBV27 CASSLMTYTEAFF TGTGCCAGCAGTTTAATGACCTACACTGAAGCTTTCTTT
TRBJ2-2 TRBD2 NA TRBV10-2 CASSDTSGSPGELFF TGCGCCAGCAGTGACACTAGCGGGAGTCCCGGGGAGCTGTTTTTT
TRBJ2-7 TRBD1 NA TRBV6-1 CASSERQGAEQYF TGTGCCAGCAGTGAGAGACAGGGCGCCGAGCAGTACTTC
TRBJ1-5 NA NA TRBV2 CASSEWGQSNQPQHF TGTGCCAGCAGTGAGTGGGGGCAAAGCAATCAGCCCCAGCATTTT
TRBJ2-5 TRBD1 NA TRBV2 CASSVGQGTETQYF TGTGCCAGCAGTGTGGGACAGGGAACAGAGACCCAGTACTTC
TRBJ1-5 NA NA TRBV19 CASSIDGSIRVNQPQHF TGTGCCAGTAGTATAGATGGGTCGATTAGGGTCAATCAGCCCCAGCATTTT
TRBJ1-6 TRBD1 NA TRBV11-3 CASSLDPRTGDSPLHF TGTGCCAGCAGCTTAGATCCCCGGACAGGCGATTCACCCCTCCACTTT
TRBJ1-2 NA NA TRBV28 CASSLLLGYGYTF TGTGCCAGCAGTTTGTTATTGGGATATGGCTACACCTTC
TRBJ2-7 NA medium-sized TRBV7-2 CASSSWGAEQYF TGTGCCAGCAGCTCCTGGGGGGCCGAGCAGTACTTC
TRBJ2-3 NA NA TRBV28 CASSTSPDTQYF TGTGCCAGCAGTACGAGTCCAGATACGCAGTATTTT
TRBJ2-1 TRBD2 NA TRBV30 CAWSVRTSGSNEQFF TGTGCCTGGAGTGTACGGACTAGCGGGAGTAATGAGCAGTTCTTC
TRBJ1-3 NA NA TRBV19 CASSIGAGSAGNTIYF TGTGCCAGTAGTATTGGGGCAGGGAGTGCTGGAAACACCATATATTTT
TRBJ2-1 TRBD2 NA TRBV28 CASSFSGRADEQFF TGTGCCAGCAGTTTTAGCGGGAGGGCCGATGAGCAGTTCTTC
TRBJ2-5 TRBD1 NA TRBV12-5 CASGLKFGTGKETQYF TGTGCTAGTGGACTCAAGTTCGGGACAGGGAAAGAGACCCAGTACTTC
TRBJ2-7 NA NA TRBV9 CASSPLGEQQGPYEQYF TGTGCCAGCAGCCCTCTTGGGGAACAGCAAGGGCCCTACGAGCAGTACTTC
TRBJ2-2 NA NA TRBV4-2 CASSLGTTAANTGELFF TGTGCCAGCAGCTTGGGGACGACAGCTGCGAACACCGGGGAGCTGTTTTTT
TRBJ1-6 NA NA TRBV19 CASSIGSVGNSPLHF TGTGCCAGTAGTATAGGTAGTGTCGGCAATTCACCCCTCCACTTT
TRBJ1-6 TRBD1 NA TRBV4-3 CASSQDPGQGWDNSPLHF TGCGCCAGCAGCCAAGATCCCGGACAGGGTTGGGATAATTCACCCCTCCACTTT
TRBJ2-7 NA NA TRBV28 CASTPLGRGRYPYEQYF TGTGCCAGCACCCCCCTAGGCAGGGGTCGTTACCCCTACGAGCAGTACTTC
TRBJ2-6 NA once TRBV5-1 CASSSRRSGANVLTF TGCGCCAGCAGCTCCCGAAGGAGTGGGGCCAACGTCCTGACTTTC
TRBJ1-1 NA NA TRBV11-1 CASSPPRGNTEAFF TGTGCCAGCAGCCCACCCAGGGGGAACACTGAAGCTTTCTTT
TRBJ2-1 NA NA TRBV10-3 CAISAGGKGDEQFF TGTGCCATCAGTGCTGGGGGAAAGGGCGATGAGCAGTTCTTC
TRBJ2-7 TRBD1 NA TRBV18 CASSPGTGTDAQYF TGTGCCAGCTCACCCGGGACAGGGACAGACGCGCAGTACTTC
TRBJ1-5 NA once TRBV18 CASSPQATQNQPQHF TGTGCCAGCTCACCACAAGCCACACAAAATCAGCCCCAGCATTTT
TRBJ1-2 TRBD1 NA TRBV5-4 CASSQDYRGEDGYTF TGCGCCAGCAGCCAAGATTACAGGGGTGAGGATGGCTACACCTTC
TRBJ2-4 NA once TRBV4-1 CASSQNRVTAKNIQYF TGCGCCAGCAGCCAAAACAGGGTGACAGCCAAAAACATTCAGTACTTC
TRBJ1-1 NA NA TRBV19 CASTPQVPNTEAFF TGTGCCAGTACTCCACAGGTCCCGAACACTGAAGCTTTCTTT
TRBJ1-2 NA NA TRBV5-4 CASSLAGGFGYGYTF TGTGCCAGCAGCTTGGCCGGGGGGTTTGGCTATGGCTACACCTTC
TRBJ1-1 NA NA TRBV6-1 CASSEPPGGSMNTEAFF TGTGCCAGCAGTGAACCCCCCGGCGGGTCTATGAACACTGAAGCTTTCTTT
TRBJ2-2 TRBD2 once TRBV4-3 CASSPKLAVNTGELFF TGCGCCAGCAGCCCAAAACTAGCGGTTAACACCGGGGAGCTGTTTTTT
TRBJ1-3 NA NA TRBV30 CAWIRFSGNTIYF TGTGCCTGGATCAGATTCTCTGGAAACACCATATATTTT
TRBJ1-6 NA NA TRBV30 CAWSVVNLPRNSPLHF TGTGCCTGGAGTGTCGTCAACTTACCACGTAATTCACCCCTCCACTTT
TRBJ2-1 TRBD2 NA TRBV28 CASSFLDGRWAGGKSSYNEQFF TGTGCCAGCAGTTTCTTGGACGGACGATGGGCGGGGGGCAAGAGCTCCTACAATGAGCAGTTCTTC
TRBJ2-5 NA NA TRBV5-1 CASSSGEGETQYF TGCGCCAGCAGCTCAGGGGAGGGCGAGACCCAGTACTTC
TRBJ2-7 TRBD1 NA TRBV4-1 CASSLGQDRTYEQYF TGCGCCAGCAGTTTGGGACAGGATCGGACCTACGAGCAGTACTTC
TRBJ2-3 NA NA TRBV2 CASSEALGFTDTQYF TGTGCCAGCAGTGAAGCGCTGGGGTTCACAGATACGCAGTATTTT
TRBJ1-1 NA medium-sized TRBV19 CASSWGGTEAFF TGTGCCAGTAGCTGGGGCGGCACTGAAGCTTTCTTT
TRBJ1-3 TRBD1 NA TRBV13 CASSSGQDSGNTIYF TGTGCCAGCAGCTCCGGACAGGATTCGGGAAACACCATATATTTT
TRBJ2-1 NA NA TRBV19 CASSITPNNEQFF TGTGCCAGTAGTATTACCCCCAACAATGAGCAGTTCTTC
TRBJ1-2 NA NA TRBV5-1 CASSSTARGEGYTF TGCGCCAGCAGCTCAACCGCCCGGGGGGAAGGCTACACCTTC
TRBJ1-5 TRBD1 few TRBV5-6 CASSLYQGASGQPQHF TGTGCCAGCAGCTTGTACCAGGGGGCTTCGGGTCAGCCCCAGCATTTT
TRBJ1-1 NA NA TRBV7-9 CASSSQGGGTEAFF TGTGCCAGCAGTTCACAGGGAGGGGGCACTGAAGCTTTCTTT
TRBJ1-2 TRBD1 NA TRBV6-6 CASSYGTENYGYTF TGTGCCAGCAGTTACGGGACAGAGAACTATGGCTACACCTTC
TRBJ1-1 NA NA TRBV7-6 CASSLGGGTEAFF TGTGCCAGCAGCTTAGGAGGGGGCACTGAAGCTTTCTTT
TRBJ2-3 NA NA TRBV7-3 CASSLIGNYMDTQYF TGTGCCAGCAGCTTGATAGGAAACTATATGGATACGCAGTATTTT
TRBJ2-7 TRBD2 NA TRBV5-4 CASSKREGSNEQYF TGTGCCAGCAGCAAGCGGGAGGGGAGCAACGAGCAGTACTTC
TRBJ2-6 NA few TRBV5-1 CASSLGSSGANVLTF TGCGCCAGCAGCTTGGGAAGCTCTGGGGCCAACGTCCTGACTTTC
TRBJ2-5 NA NA TRBV5-1 CASSFPRETQYF TGCGCCAGCAGCTTCCCCAGGGAGACCCAGTACTTC
TRBJ1-2 TRBD1 NA TRBV5-1 CASSETGTGSYTF TGCGCCAGCAGCGAGACAGGGACAGGGAGCTACACCTTC